The T cell receptor beta chain described here comes from a study of T-cell memory formation after mild COVID-19. Libraries for TCRalpha and TCRbeta carried sample barcodes and unique molecular identifiers via 5'RACE. One entry per CDR3 protein results from TCRdb running MiXCR on the 5' RACE reads. This sample has fewer than 450,000 distinct CDR3 sequences, with less than 25% found just once. Study-wide points: Later expanders leaned toward CD4+, whereas clones contracting from day 15 to 85 were balanced CD4/CD8. CM and EM subsets held most contracting CD4+ clones; EMRA held CD8+ ones. Pre-infection memory contained some responding clones, which suggested that cross-reactive memory had joined.

The sample holds one count of this clonotype. Its antigen remains unidentified. V dropped 2 bases and J dropped 6; count of bases not matched to a gene: 1. The CDR3 totals 14 residues. The chain uses TRBV23-1 and TRBJ2-2; 9 bases match TRBD2. TRBV23-1 is an open reading frame whose function is uncertain. This TCR was sampled from an adult woman who had mild COVID-19 (a few samples of this study predate the infection). Cell type and time point are not known. Sample: PBMCs or a T cell subset sorted from them (not recorded which). CDR3 protein: CASSQGTSSGELFF. The CDR3 DNA reads as TGCGCCAGCAGTCAAGGGACTAGCTCCGGGGAGCTGTTTTTT.